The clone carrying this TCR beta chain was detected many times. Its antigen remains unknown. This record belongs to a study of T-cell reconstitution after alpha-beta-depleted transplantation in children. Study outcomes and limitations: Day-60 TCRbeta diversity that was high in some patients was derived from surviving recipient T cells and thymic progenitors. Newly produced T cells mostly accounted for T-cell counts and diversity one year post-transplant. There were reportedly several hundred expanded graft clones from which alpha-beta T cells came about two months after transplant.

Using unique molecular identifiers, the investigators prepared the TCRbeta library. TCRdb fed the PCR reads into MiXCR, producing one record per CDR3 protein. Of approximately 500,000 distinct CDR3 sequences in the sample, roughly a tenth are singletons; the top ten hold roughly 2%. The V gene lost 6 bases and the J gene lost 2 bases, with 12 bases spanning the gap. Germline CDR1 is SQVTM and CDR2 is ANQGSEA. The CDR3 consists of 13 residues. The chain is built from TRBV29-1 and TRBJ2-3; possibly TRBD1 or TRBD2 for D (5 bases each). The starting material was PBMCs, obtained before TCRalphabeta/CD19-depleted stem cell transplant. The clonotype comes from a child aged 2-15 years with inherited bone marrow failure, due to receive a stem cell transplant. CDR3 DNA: TGCAGCGTCCGCACGGGGCCCACAGATACGCAGTATTTT. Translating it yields CSVRTGPTDTQYF.